A single sample gave rise to the 16 T cell receptor beta chains below, sequenced in a study of identical twins (dated by TCRdb to the mid-2010s). Libraries were prepared through 5' RACE. TCRdb shows the sequencer as Illumina HiSeq 2000. TCRdb trimmed the raw reads at Q25, called clones with MiXCR and kept productive beta chains. For every CDR3 protein sequence, its rows merge into one entry that carries the most common genes and DNA. The sample table records a few hundred distinct CDR3 sequences; approximately 95% of these occur just once. 10% to 15% of the sample is in the top ten clones. The sequencing sample was made of PBMCs. These receptors were collected from a woman in her late teens or twenties in good health. This table probably holds off-target reads from a library built for another chain.

The chain combines TRBV29-1 with TRBJ2-7, with D unclear. The germline CDR1 and CDR2 sequences are SQVTM and ANQGSEA. CDR3 length: 13 residues. Trimming shortened V by 7 bases and J by 0 bases, and 13 bases separated the two germline ends. The CDR3 DNA sequence: TGCAGCGCCCACCTCCGCAGCTCCTACGAGCAGTACTTC. The encoded protein is CSAHLRSSYEQYF.

V is TRBV5-1 and J is TRBJ2-7; no firm D call. Per germline, CDR1 SGHRS and CDR2 YFSETQ. The CDR3 extends over 12 amino acids. Trimming removed 3 bases from V and 2 bases from J, with 6 bases in between. The CDR3 coding sequence is TGCGCCAGCAGCTCGCCGGCCTACGAGCAGTACTTC. Its protein product is CASSSPAYEQYF.

The chain carries TRBV4-2 and TRBJ2-7, with D perhaps matching TRBD2 (5 bases). The CDR3 spans 15 residues. CDR1 LGHNA and CDR2 YNFKEQ come from the germline V gene. V was clipped by 0 bases and J by 0 bases, with 9 bases between them. Written as DNA, the CDR3 is TGTGCCAGCAGCCAAGAGACGGGGAGCTCCTACGAGCAGTACTTC. Translation gives CASSQETGSSYEQYF.

V gene TRBV29-1 combines with J gene TRBJ2-7; no firm D call. Per the germline V gene, CDR1 is SQVTM and CDR2 is ANQGSEA. The V end lost 4 bases, the J end lost 0 bases, and 7 bases lay between the germline ends. The CDR3 runs 12 residues. DNA of the CDR3: TGCAGCGTTGCGCAGCACTCCTACGAGCAGTACTTC. Translating it yields CSVAQHSYEQYF.

This clonotype was found once. The gene calls are TRBV7-2 and TRBJ2-5, with 11 bases matching TRBD2. This CDR3 contains 15 residues. Trimming removed 4 bases from V and 1 base from J; junction bases left unmatched: 2. CDR1 SGHTA and CDR2 FQGNSA come from the germline V gene. CDR3 DNA sequence: TGTGCCAGCAGCTCGGGACTAGCGGCCCAAGAGACCCAGTACTTC. Translated: CASSSGLAAQETQYF. Using reference TRBV7-2 and TRBJ2-5 for the parts outside the CDR3, the full variable domain is GAGVSQSPSNKVTEKGKDVELRCDPISGHTALYWYRQSLGQGLEFLIYFQGNSAPDKSGLPSDRFSAERTGGSVSTLTIQRTQQEDSAVYLCASSSGLAAQETQYFGPGTRLLVL.

The chain employs TRBV12-3 or TRBV12-4 and TRBJ2-1; no reliable D call. V was cut by 10 bases and J by 2 bases, with 12 bases left in between. The CDR3 consists of 13 residues. This CDR3 is CATRDVTYNEQFF. The CDR3 nucleotides read TGTGCCACCAGAGACGTAACCTACAATGAGCAGTTCTTC.

This clonotype is a singleton in its sample. The chain is built from TRBV12-3 or TRBV12-4 and TRBJ2-1, with TRBD2 identical over 7 bases. CDR3 size: 17 residues. Trimming cost V 5 bases and J 4 bases; bases outside gene matches: 14. The CDR3 protein is CASSPEFAGGSYNEQFF. The CDR3 nucleotides are TGTGCCAGCAGTCCTGAATTTGCCGGGGGGAGTTACAATGAGCAGTTCTTC.

This chain joins TRBV20-1 and TRBJ2-7; the D gene is possibly TRBD1 (5 bases). Germline V gene data show CDR1 as DFQATT and CDR2 as SNEGSKA (reference sequence). The V gene lost 6 bases and the J gene lost 4 bases, with 16 bases spanning the gap. The CDR3 totals 13 residues. CDR3 amino acids: CSAVTGMTYEQYF. CDR3 sequence (DNA): TGCAGTGCGGTCACAGGCATGACTTACGAGCAGTACTTC.

This chain connects TRBV6-5 to TRBJ2-3; D gene uncertain. Germline-derived CDR1 and CDR2 are MNHEY and SVGAGI. There are 11 residues in the CDR3. Deletions cut 11 bases from V and 2 bases from J, with 8 bases between. The CDR3 bases are TGTGCCGCACAGAACACAGATACGCAGTATTTT. It encodes CAAQNTDTQYF.

The rearrangement links TRBV11-1 to TRBJ2-5; TRBD1 might be the D (5 bases). The germline V gene has CDR1 SGHAT and CDR2 FQDESV (reference sequence). V was trimmed by 1 base and J by 5 bases, leaving 14 bases between them. The CDR3 has 15 residues. The CDR3 nucleotides read TGTGCCAGCAGCTTAGGTGGGGCCCGGCGGGAGACCCAGTACTTC. Its protein product is CASSLGGARRETQYF.

This clonotype was seen once. The chain joins TRBV7-6 to TRBJ2-7; D gene ambiguous. Looked up from germline, CDR1 is SGHVS and CDR2 is FNYEAQ. The CDR3 loop spans 14 amino acids. The V end was cut by 1 base, the J end by 1 base, with 8 bases between. CDR3 coding DNA: TGTGCCAGCAGCTTAGAACCAAGGTCCTACGAGCAGTACTTC. Protein sequence: CASSLEPRSYEQYF.

This clonotype appeared a single time. The chain is built from TRBV11-3 and TRBJ2-1; D might be TRBD2 (6 bases). The V gene's germline CDR1 is SGHNT and CDR2 YENEEA. V lost 2 bases, J lost 1 base, and 15 bases lay in between. The CDR3 loop spans 17 amino acids. As DNA, the CDR3 is TGTGCCAGCAGCTTATCTTGGTCGCGGGGTTCCTACAATGAGCAGTTCTTC. Amino acid sequence: CASSLSWSRGSYNEQFF.

This rearrangement joins TRBV7-9 to TRBJ2-2; D call uncertain. V was trimmed by 8 bases and J by 2 bases, leaving 6 bases between them. Germline CDR1 is SEHNR and CDR2 is FQNEAQ (reference sequence). CDR3 length: 12 amino acids. CDR3 DNA sequence: TGTGCCAGCCTCCGAAACACCGGGGAGCTGTTTTTT. It translates to CASLRNTGELFF.

The chain couples TRBV28 to TRBJ2-5; 10 nucleotides align to TRBD1. The CDR3 loop spans 14 amino acids. Germline values: CDR1 MDHEN, CDR2 SYDVKM. Losses at the gene ends were 6 bases for V and 5 bases for J; bases not matched to a gene: 6. CDR3 protein: CASRGQGNAETQYF. The CDR3 DNA sequence: TGTGCCAGCAGGGGACAGGGGAATGCGGAGACCCAGTACTTC.

The genes are TRBV19 and TRBJ1-1; TRBD1 aligns across 9 bases. The CDR3 loop spans 12 amino acids. The V and J ends lost 10 bases and 10 bases, in that order; junction bases with no gene match: 10. CDR1 and CDR2 (germline): LNHDA, SQIVND (reference sequence). CDR3: CATFPGQGRAFF. The CDR3 coding sequence is TGTGCCACTTTCCCGGGACAGGGTCGAGCTTTCTTT.

This chain uses TRBV7-7 with TRBJ2-5; TRBD1 matches 7 bases. The V gene's germline CDR1 is SSHAT and CDR2 FNYEAQ (reference sequence). This CDR3 region has 14 residues. With 5 bases clipped from V and 5 bases from J, the junction kept 8 bases outside the gene matches. Here the CDR3 reads CASSPGQVTETQYF. CDR3 coding DNA: TGTGCCAGCAGCCCTGGACAGGTGACGGAGACCCAGTACTTC.